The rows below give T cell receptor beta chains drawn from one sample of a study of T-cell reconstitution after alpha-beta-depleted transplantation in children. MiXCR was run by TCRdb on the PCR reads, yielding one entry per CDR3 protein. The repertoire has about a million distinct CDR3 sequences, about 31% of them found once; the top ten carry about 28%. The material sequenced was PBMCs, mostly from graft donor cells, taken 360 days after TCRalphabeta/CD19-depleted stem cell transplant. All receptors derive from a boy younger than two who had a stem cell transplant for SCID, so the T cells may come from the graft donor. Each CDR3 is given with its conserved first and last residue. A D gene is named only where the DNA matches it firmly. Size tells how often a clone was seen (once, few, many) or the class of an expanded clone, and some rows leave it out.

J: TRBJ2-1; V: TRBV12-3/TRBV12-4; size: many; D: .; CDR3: CASSVVRGNEQFF; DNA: TGTGCCAGCAGCGTAGTAAGGGGCAATGAGCAGTTCTTC
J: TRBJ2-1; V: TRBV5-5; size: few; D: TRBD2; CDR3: CASSLGGTSGGKPEQFF; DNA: TGTGCCAGCAGCTTGGGTGGGACTAGCGGGGGGAAACCCGAGCAGTTCTTC
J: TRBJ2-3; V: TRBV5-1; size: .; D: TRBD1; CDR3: CASSPRTGEGGTQYF; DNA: TGCGCCAGCAGCCCTCGGACAGGGGAAGGAGGTACGCAGTATTTT
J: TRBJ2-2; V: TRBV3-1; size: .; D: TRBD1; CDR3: CASTPRDRGRRTGELFF; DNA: TGTGCCAGCACCCCCCGGGACAGGGGGCGACGGACCGGGGAGCTGTTTTTT
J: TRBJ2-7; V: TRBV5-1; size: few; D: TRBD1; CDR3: CASRDGQGLNEQYF; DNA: TGCGCCAGCAGGGACGGACAGGGACTCAACGAGCAGTACTTC
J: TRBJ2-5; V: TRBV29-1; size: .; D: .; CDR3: CSVERGGYQETQYF; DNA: TGCAGCGTTGAAAGAGGGGGGTACCAAGAGACCCAGTACTTC
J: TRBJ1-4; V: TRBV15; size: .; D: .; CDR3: CATSRLGGDDEKLFF; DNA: TGTGCCACCAGCAGACTCGGAGGGGACGATGAAAAACTGTTTTTT
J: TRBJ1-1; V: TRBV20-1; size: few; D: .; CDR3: CSARKGTEAFF; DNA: TGCAGTGCCAGAAAGGGAACTGAAGCTTTCTTT
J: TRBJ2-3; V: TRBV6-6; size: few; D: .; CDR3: CATQTSTDTQYF; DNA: TGTGCCACCCAAACTAGCACAGATACGCAGTATTTT
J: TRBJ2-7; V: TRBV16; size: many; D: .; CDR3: CASSQSGYEQYF; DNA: TGTGCCAGCAGCCAATCGGGATACGAGCAGTACTTC
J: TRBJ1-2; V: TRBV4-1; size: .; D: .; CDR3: CASSPQTGINYGYTF; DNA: TGCGCCAGCAGTCCCCAGACAGGAATTAACTATGGCTACACCTTC
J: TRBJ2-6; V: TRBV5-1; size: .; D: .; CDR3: CASSRGTGRRSGANVLTF; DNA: TGCGCCAGCAGTAGGGGAACAGGGCGACGTTCTGGGGCCAACGTCCTGACTTTC
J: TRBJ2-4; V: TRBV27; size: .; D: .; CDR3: CASSPRLMAKNIQYF; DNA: TGTGCCAGCAGTCCCCGCCTGATGGCCAAAAACATTCAGTACTTC
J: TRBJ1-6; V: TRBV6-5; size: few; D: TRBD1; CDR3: CASSYSGQGVHSPLHF; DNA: TGTGCCAGCAGTTACTCAGGACAGGGGGTTCATTCACCCCTCCACTTT
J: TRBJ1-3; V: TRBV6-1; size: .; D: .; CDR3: CASSRSGTTSSGNTIYF; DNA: TGTGCCAGCAGTCGGTCCGGGACAACCTCTTCTGGAAACACCATATATTTT
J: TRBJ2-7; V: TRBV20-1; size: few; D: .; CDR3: CSAGAGALREQYF; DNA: TGCAGTGCGGGGGCAGGGGCCCTGAGGGAGCAGTACTTC
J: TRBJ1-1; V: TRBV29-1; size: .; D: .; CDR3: CSVDSDRLVWNTEAFF; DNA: TGCAGCGTTGATAGTGACAGACTAGTATGGAACACTGAAGCTTTCTTT
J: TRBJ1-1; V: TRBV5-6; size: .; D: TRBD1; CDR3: CASSQYRGNEAFF; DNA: TGTGCCAGCAGCCAGTACAGGGGTAATGAAGCTTTCTTT
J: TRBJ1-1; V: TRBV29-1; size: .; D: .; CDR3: CSVEVTPLRAFF; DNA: TGCAGCGTTGAAGTCACACCCCTAAGAGCTTTCTTT
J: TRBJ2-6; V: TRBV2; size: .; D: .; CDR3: CASSERQASGANVLTF; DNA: TGTGCCAGCAGTGAACGGCAGGCCTCTGGGGCCAACGTCCTGACTTTC
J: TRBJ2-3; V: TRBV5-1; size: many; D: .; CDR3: CASSLGSSTDTQYF; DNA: TGTGCCAGCAGTTTAGGCTCTAGCACAGATACGCAGTATTTT
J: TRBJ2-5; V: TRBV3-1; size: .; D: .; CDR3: CASSQDFQESQETQYF; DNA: TGTGCCAGCAGCCAAGATTTCCAGGAGAGCCAAGAGACCCAGTACTTC